A single T cell receptor (beta chain) is shown here with its context. Using immunoSEQ multiplex PCR, the repertoire was profiled, and TCRdb retains in-frame clones only, with some absent. Of 65,000 to 85,000 clones in the sample, 96% were seen once. This record comes from a study of technical replicates of blood from a handful of donors. The CDR3 runs to 15 residues. The V gene lost 1 base and the J gene lost 0 bases, with 10 bases spanning the gap. Germline assignment: CDR1 MGHRA and CDR2 YSYEKL. The source material was T cells isolated from PBMCs. The chain combines TRBV4-1 with TRBJ2-7, with no clear D. The clonotype originates from a human donor in good health. This chain's CDR3 is CASSQVGQASYEQYF. CDR3 coding DNA: TGCGCCAGCAGCCAAGTTGGGCAGGCCTCCTACGAGCAGTACTTC.